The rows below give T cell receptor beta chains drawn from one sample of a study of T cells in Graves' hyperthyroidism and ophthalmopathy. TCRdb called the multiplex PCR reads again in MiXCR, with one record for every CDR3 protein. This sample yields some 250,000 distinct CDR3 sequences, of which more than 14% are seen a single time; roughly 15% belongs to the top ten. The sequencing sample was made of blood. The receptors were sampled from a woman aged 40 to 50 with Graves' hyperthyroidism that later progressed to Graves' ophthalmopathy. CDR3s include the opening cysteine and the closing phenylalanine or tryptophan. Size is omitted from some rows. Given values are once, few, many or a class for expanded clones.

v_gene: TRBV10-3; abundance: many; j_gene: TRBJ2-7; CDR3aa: CAISGSSYEQYF
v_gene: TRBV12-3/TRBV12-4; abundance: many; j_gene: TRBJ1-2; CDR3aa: CASSLLDRIDGYTF
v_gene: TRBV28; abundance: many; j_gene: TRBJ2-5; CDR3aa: CASSFQQGRQETQYF
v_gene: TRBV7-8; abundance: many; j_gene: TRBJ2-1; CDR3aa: CASSPRWEYNEQFF
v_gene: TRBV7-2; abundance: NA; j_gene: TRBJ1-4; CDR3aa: CASTPGEGANEKLFF
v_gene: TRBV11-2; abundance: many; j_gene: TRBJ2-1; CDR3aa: CASSARDRGRNEQFF
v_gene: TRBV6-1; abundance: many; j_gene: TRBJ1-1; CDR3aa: CASSRMNTVSRWNTEAFF
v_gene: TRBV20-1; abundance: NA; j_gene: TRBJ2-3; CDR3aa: CSARPGTGGVPGHRYTDTQYF
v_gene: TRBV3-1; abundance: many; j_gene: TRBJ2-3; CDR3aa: CASTQGVVSLSTDTQYF
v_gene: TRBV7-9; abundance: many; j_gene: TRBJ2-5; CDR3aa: CASSFGHPGTQYF
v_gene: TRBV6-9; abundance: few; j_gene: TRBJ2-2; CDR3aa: CASRTGNGELFF
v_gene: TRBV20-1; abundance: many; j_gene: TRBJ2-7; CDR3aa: CSATGESSYEQYF
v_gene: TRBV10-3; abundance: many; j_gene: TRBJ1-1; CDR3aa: CAITRDRNTEAFF
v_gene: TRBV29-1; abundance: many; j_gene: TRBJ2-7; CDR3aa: CSVVMGTGLYEQYF
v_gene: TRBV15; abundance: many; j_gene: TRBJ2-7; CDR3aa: CATSRLAGAAYEQYF